Listed below are T cell receptor beta chains from one sample, sequenced in a study of T cell responses to AZD1222 COVID-19 vaccine. Only in-frame clones appear in the TCRdb table, and some are missing; sequencing was by immunoSEQ multiplex PCR. This sample has approximately 130,000 clones, with 80% to 90% found just once. The sample consisted of peripheral blood, taken 28 days after the second AZD1222 dose. These TCRs come from an adult who received the AZD1222 COVID-19 vaccine. Each CDR3 is given with its conserved first and last residue. A D gene is named only where the DNA matches it firmly. Part of the rows lack a size; the others show once, few, many or a class for expanded clones.

DNA: TGCGCCAGCAGCCCCCAAGGGGGGATAGCTTCCTACGAGCAGTACTTC; CDR3: CASSPQGGIASYEQYF; V: TRBV5-1; J: TRBJ2-7; size: .; D: .
DNA: TGTGCCAGCAGTTTAGGGGGGCAGGGGGGCTGGAATGAGCAGTTCTTC; CDR3: CASSLGGQGGWNEQFF; V: TRBV27; J: TRBJ2-1; size: .; D: .
DNA: TGTGCCAGCAGCTTGCTTCTAGCCAAAAACATTCAGTACTTC; CDR3: CASSLLLAKNIQYF; V: TRBV7-8; J: TRBJ2-4; size: .; D: .
DNA: TGTGCCAGCAGCTTAGGTCACGGGGACGGCTACACCTTC; CDR3: CASSLGHGDGYTF; V: TRBV7-9; J: TRBJ1-2; size: .; D: .
DNA: TGTGCCAGCAGCCCCGGGGGCGGCTCCTACAATGAGCAGTTCTTC; CDR3: CASSPGGGSYNEQFF; V: TRBV11-2; J: TRBJ2-1; size: .; D: .
DNA: TGCGCCAGCAGCTTGGCTGGACAGCTCTCTGGAAACACCATATATTTT; CDR3: CASSLAGQLSGNTIYF; V: TRBV5-1; J: TRBJ1-3; size: .; D: .
DNA: TGTGCCAGCAGTTCGCCCGGGACACCCTATGGCTACACCTTC; CDR3: CASSSPGTPYGYTF; V: TRBV28; J: TRBJ1-2; size: .; D: .
DNA: TGCGCCAGCAGCCAAGCTCCTACCTACTCCTACGAGCAGTACTTC; CDR3: CASSQAPTYSYEQYF; V: TRBV4-1; J: TRBJ2-7; size: .; D: .
DNA: TGTGCCAGCAGTGAAACCGGCAGTAACACTGAAGCTTTCTTT; CDR3: CASSETGSNTEAFF; V: TRBV25-1; J: TRBJ1-1; size: .; D: .
DNA: TGCGCCAGCAGAGACGAGTTAAGCTCCTACGAGCAGTACTTC; CDR3: CASRDELSSYEQYF; V: TRBV5-1; J: TRBJ2-7; size: few; D: .
DNA: TGTGCCAGCGGCCGGACAGGGGCGCTCGTCTCTGAGGCTTTCTTT; CDR3: CASGRTGALVSEAFF; V: TRBV2; J: TRBJ1-1; size: .; D: TRBD1
DNA: TGTGCTAGTGGAACCGGGGACAGGGAGACCCAGTACTTC; CDR3: CASGTGDRETQYF; V: TRBV12-5; J: TRBJ2-5; size: .; D: TRBD1
DNA: TGTGCCAGCAGCCAAGAAGGCCGCGAGGAGACCCAGTACTTC; CDR3: CASSQEGREETQYF; V: TRBV3-1/TRBV3-2; J: TRBJ2-5; size: once; D: .